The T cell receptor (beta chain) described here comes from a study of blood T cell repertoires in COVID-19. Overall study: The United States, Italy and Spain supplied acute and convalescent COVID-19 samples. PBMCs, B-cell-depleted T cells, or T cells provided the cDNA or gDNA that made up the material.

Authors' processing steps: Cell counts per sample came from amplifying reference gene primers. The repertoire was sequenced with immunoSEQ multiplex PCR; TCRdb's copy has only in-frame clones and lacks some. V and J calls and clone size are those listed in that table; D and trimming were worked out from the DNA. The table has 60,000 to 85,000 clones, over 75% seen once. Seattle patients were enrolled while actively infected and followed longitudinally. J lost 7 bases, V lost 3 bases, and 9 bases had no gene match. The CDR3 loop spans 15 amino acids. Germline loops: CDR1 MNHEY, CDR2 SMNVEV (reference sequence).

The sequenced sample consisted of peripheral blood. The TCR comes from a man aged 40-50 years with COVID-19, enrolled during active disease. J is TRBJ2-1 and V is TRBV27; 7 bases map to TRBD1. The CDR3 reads CASSLKGGAGNEQFF. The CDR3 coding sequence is TGTGCCAGCAGTTTGAAAGGGGGCGCAGGAAATGAGCAGTTCTTC.